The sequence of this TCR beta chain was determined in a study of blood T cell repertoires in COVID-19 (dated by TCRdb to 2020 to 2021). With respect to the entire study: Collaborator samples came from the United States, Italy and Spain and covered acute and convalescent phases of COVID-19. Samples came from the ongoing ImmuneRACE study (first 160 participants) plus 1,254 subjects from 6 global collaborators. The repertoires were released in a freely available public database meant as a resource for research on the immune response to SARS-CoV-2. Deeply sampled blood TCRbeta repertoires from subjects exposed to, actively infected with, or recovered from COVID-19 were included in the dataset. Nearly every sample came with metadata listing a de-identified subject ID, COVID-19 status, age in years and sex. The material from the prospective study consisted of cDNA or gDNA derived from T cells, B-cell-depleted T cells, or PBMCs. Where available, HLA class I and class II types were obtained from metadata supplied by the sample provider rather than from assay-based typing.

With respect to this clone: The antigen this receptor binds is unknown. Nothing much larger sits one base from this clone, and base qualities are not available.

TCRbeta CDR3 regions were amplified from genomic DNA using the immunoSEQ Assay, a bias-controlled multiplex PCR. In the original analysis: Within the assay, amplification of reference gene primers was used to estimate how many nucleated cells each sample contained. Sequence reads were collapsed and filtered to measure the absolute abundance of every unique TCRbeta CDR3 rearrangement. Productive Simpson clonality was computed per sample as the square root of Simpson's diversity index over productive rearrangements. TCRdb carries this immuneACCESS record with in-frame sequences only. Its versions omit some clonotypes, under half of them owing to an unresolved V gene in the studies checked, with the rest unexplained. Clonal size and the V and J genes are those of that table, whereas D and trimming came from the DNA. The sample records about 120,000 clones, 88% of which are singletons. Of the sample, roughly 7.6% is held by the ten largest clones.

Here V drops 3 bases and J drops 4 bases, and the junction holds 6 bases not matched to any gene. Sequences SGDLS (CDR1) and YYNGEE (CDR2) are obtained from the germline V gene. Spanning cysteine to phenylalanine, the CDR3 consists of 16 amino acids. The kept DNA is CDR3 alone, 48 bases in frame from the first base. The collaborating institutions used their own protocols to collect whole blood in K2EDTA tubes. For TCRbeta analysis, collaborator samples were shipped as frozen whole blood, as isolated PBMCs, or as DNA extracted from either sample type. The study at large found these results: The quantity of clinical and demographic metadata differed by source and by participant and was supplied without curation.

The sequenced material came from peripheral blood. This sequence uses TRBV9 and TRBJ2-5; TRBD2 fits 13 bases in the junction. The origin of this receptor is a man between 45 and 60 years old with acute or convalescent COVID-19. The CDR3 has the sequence CASSAGLAGVGETQYF. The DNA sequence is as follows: TGTGCCAGCAGCGCCGGACTAGCGGGAGTCGGAGAGACCCAGTACTTC.